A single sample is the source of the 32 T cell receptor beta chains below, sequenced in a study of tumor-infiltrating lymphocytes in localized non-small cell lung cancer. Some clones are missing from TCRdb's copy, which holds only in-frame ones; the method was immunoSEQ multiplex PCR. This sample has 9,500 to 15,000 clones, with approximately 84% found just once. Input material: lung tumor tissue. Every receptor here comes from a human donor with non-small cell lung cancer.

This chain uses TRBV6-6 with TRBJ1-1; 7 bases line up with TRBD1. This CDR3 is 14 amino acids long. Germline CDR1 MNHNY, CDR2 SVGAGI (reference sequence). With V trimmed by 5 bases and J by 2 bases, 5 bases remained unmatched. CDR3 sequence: CASSPGTANTEAFF. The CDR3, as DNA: TGTGCCAGCAGTCCAGGGACAGCCAACACTGAAGCTTTCTTT.

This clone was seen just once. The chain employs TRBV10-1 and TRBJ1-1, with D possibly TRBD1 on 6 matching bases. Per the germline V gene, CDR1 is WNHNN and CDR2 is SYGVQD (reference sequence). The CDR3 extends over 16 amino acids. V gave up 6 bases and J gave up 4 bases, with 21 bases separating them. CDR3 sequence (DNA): TGCGCCAGCAGCCATACCAGACAGGCCTCGGGCACTGAAGCTTTCTTT. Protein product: CASSHTRQASGTEAFF.

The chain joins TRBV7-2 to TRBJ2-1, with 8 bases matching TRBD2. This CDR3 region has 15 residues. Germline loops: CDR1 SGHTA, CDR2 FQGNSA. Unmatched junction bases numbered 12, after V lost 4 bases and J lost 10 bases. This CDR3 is CASSSGGVAGKEQFF. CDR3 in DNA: TGTGCCAGCAGCTCCGGGGGGGTAGCGGGGAAGGAGCAGTTCTTC.

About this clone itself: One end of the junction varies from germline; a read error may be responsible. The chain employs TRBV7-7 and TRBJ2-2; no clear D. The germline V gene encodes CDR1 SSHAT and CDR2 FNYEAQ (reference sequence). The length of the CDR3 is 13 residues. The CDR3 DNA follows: TGTGCTAGCAGCCCTCGACCGGCCGGGGAGCTGTTTTTT. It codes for CASSPRPAGELFF. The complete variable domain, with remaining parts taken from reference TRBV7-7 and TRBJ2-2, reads GAGVSQSPRYKVTKRGQDVTLRCDPISSHATLYWYQQALGQGPEFLTYFNYEAQPDKSGLPSDRFSAERPEGSISTLTIQRTEQRDSAMYRCASSPRPAGELFFGEGSRLTVL.

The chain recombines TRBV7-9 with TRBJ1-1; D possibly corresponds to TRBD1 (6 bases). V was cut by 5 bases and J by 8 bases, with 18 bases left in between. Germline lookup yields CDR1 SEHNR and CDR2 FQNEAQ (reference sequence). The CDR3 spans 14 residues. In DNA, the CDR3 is TGTGCCAGCAGCCAGGGGTGGGTTTTCCCAGAAGCTTTCTTT. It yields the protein CASSQGWVFPEAFF.

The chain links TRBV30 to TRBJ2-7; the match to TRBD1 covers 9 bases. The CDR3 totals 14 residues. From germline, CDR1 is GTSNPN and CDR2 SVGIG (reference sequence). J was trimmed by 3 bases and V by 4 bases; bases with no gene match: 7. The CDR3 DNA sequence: TGTGCCTGGACGCCGGGACAGGGAATCTACGAGCAGTACTTC. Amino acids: CAWTPGQGIYEQYF.

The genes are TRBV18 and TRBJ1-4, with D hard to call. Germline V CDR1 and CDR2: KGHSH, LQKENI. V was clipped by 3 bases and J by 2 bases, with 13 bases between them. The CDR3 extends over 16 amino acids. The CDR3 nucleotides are TGTGCCAGCTCACCTCTTTATTTCGGGACTAATGAAAAACTGTTTTTT. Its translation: CASSPLYFGTNEKLFF.

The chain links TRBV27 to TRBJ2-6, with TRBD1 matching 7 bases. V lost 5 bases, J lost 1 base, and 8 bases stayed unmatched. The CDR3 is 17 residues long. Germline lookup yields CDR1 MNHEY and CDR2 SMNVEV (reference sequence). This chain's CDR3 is CASSTQGRASGANVLTF. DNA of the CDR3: TGTGCCAGCAGTACACAGGGGCGCGCTTCTGGGGCCAACGTCCTGACTTTC.

The CDR3 reads CASSYSGAGGKHIQYF. CDR3 DNA sequence: TGTGCCAGCAGTTACTCCGGAGCGGGAGGGAAACACATTCAGTACTTC. The chain is built from TRBV6-5 and TRBJ2-4; 10 bases fit TRBD2. Trimming removed 0 bases from V and 8 bases from J; junction bases left unmatched: 7. Germline V lookup: CDR1 MNHEY, CDR2 SVGAGI. This CDR3 has 16 residues.

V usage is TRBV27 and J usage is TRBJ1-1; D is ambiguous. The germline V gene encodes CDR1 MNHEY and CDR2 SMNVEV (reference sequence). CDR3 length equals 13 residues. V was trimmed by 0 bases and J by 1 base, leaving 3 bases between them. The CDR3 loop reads CASSLSRNTEAFF. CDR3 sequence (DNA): TGTGCCAGCAGTTTATCGAGGAACACTGAAGCTTTCTTT.

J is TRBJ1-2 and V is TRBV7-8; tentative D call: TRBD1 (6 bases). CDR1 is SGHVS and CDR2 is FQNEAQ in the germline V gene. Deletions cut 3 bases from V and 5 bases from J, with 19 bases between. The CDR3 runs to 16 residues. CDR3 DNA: TGTGCCAGCAGCTTGCAGCTGTTGGGGGCTCGGTATGGCTACACCTTC. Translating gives CASSLQLLGARYGYTF.

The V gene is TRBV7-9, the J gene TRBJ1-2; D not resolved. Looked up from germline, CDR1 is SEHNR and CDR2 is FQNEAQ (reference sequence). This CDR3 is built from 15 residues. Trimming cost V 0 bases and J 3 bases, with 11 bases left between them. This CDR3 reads CASSLAEAAYYGYTF. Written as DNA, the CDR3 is TGTGCCAGCAGCTTAGCCGAGGCAGCATACTATGGCTACACCTTC.

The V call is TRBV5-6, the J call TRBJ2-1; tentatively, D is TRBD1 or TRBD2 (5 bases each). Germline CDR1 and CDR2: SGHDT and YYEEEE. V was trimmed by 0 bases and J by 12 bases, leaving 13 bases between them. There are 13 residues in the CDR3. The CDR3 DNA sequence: TGTGCCAGCAGCTTGGGAGTAGATGGGGGGCAGTTCTTC. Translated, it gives CASSLGVDGGQFF.

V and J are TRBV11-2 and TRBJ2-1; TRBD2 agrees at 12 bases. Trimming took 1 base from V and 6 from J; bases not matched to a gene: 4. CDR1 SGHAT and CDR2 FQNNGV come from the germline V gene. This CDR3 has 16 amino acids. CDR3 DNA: TGTGCCAGCAGCTTAGCGCTAGCGGGAGGGCCCAATGAGCAGTTCTTC. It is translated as CASSLALAGGPNEQFF.

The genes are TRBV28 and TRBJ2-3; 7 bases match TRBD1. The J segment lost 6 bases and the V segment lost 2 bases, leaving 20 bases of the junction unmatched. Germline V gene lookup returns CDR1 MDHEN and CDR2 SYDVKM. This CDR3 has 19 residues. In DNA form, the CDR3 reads TGTGCCAGCAGTTTAACCCAAAATCCGGGCAGGGGGACGTGGGATACGCAGTATTTT. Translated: CASSLTQNPGRGTWDTQYF.

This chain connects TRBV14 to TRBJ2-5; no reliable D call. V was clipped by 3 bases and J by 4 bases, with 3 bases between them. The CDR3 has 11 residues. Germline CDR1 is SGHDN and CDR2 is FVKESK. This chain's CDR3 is CASSHGETQYF. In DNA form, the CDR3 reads TGTGCCAGCAGCCATGGAGAGACCCAGTACTTC.

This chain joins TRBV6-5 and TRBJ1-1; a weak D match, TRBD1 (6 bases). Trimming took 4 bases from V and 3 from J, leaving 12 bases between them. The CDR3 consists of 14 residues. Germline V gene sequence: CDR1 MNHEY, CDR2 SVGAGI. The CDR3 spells CASSSIQGDTEAFF. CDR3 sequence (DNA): TGTGCCAGCAGTTCCATACAGGGTGACACTGAAGCTTTCTTT.

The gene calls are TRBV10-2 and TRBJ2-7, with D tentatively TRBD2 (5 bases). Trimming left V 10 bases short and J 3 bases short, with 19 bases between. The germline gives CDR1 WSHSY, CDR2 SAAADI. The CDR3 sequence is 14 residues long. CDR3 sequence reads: CATAGISAGYEQYF. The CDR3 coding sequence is TGCGCCACCGCCGGGATCTCTGCCGGCTACGAGCAGTACTTC.

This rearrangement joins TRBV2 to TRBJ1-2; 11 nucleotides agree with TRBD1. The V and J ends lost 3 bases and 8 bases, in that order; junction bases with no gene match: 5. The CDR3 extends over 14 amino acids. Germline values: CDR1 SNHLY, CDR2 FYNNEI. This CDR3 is CASSDEGQGGGYTF. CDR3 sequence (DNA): TGTGCCAGCAGTGATGAGGGACAGGGGGGAGGCTACACCTTC.

CDR3 coding DNA: TGTGCCAGCAGGGAAAGGACGGACAATCAGCCCCAGCATTTT. Its protein is CASRERTDNQPQHF. The chain couples TRBV6-5 to TRBJ1-5; D gene uncertain. V was pared by 6 bases and J by 3 bases, with 12 bases between. The CDR3 length is 14 residues. Germline lookup yields CDR1 MNHEY and CDR2 SVGAGI.

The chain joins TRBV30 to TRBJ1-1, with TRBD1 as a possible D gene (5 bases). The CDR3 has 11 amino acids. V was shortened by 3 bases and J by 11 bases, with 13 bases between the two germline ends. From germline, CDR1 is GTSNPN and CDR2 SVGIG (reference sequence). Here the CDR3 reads CAWRTALTAFF. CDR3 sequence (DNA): TGTGCCTGGAGGACAGCCCTCACCGCTTTCTTT.

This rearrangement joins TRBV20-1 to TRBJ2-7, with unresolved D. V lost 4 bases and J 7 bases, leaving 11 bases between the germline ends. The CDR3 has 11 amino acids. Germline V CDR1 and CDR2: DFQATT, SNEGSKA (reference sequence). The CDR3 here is CSANRAGEQYF. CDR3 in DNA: TGCAGTGCTAACCGTGCTGGAGAGCAGTACTTC.

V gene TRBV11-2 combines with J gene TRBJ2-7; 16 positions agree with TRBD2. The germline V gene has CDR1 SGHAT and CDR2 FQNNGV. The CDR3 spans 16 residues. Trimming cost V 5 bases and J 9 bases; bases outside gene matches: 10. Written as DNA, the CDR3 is TGTGCCAGCAGCACAGGGGGACTAGCGGGAGGGACTTGGCAGTACTTC. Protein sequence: CASSTGGLAGGTWQYF.

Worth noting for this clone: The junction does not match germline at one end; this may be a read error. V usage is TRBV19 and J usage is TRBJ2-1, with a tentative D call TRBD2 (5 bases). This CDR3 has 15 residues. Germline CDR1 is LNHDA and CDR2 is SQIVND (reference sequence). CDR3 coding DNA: TGTGCCAGTAGTCTAGAGGGCGGCCCCTACAATGAGCAGTTCTTC. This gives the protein CASSLEGGPYNEQFF.

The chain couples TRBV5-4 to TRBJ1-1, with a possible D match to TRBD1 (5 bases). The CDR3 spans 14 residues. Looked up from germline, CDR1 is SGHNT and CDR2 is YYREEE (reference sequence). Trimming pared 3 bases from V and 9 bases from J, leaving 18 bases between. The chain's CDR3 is CASSSPPGQGKAFF. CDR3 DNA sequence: TGTGCCAGCAGCTCCCCACCCGGGCAGGGAAAAGCTTTCTTT.

The CDR3 spells CASRAGAHNQETQYF. CDR3 in DNA: TGTGCCAGCCGGGCGGGAGCTCATAACCAAGAGACCCAGTACTTC. The genes are TRBV2 and TRBJ2-5, with 7 bases fitting TRBD2. Germline V gene lookup returns CDR1 SNHLY and CDR2 FYNNEI. Trimming at V came to 8 bases and at J to 0 bases, leaving 9 bases not matched to a gene. The CDR3 is made up of 15 amino acids.

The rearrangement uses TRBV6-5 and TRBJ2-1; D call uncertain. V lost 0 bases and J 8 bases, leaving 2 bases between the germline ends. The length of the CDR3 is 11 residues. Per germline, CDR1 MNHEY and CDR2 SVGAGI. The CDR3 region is CASSYSYEQFF. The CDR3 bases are TGTGCCAGCAGTTACTCTTATGAGCAGTTCTTC.

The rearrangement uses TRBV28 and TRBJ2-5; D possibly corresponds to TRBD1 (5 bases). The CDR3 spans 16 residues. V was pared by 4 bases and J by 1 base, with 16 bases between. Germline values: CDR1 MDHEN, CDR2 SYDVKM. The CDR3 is CASSCFGSGCQETQYF. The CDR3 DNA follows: TGTGCCAGCAGTTGTTTCGGGTCAGGGTGCCAAGAGACCCAGTACTTC.

CDR3: CASSTVSAGTIYF. CDR3 coding DNA: TGCGCCAGCAGCACCGTCTCAGCGGGCACCATATATTTT. The chain uses TRBV5-1 and TRBJ1-3; no reliable D call. CDR1 is SGHRS, CDR2 YFSETQ, per germline. Trimming took off 4 bases at V and 9 bases at J, with 14 bases between the two ends. The CDR3 spans 13 residues.

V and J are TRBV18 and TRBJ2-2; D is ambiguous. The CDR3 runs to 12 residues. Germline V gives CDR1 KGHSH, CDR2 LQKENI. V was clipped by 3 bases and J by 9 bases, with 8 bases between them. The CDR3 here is CASSPLDRELFF. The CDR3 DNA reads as TGTGCCAGCTCACCCCTTGACCGGGAGCTGTTTTTT.

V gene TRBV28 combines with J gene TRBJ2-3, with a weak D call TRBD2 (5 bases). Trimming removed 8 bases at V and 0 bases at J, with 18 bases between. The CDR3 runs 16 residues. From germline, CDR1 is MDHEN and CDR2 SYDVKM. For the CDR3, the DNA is TGTGCCAGCGCCAATTGGGAGCAAACTAGCACAGATACGCAGTATTTT. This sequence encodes CASANWEQTSTDTQYF.

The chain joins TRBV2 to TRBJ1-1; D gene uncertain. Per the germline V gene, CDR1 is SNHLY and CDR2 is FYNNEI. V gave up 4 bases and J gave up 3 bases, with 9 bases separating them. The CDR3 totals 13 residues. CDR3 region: CASSVDADTEAFF. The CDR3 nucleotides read TGTGCCAGCAGTGTTGACGCGGACACTGAAGCTTTCTTT.